This T cell receptor beta chain was observed in a study of CD8+CD57+ T cells in acquired aplastic anemia. Across the study: Sorted CD4+ plus CD8+ cells gave DNA averaging roughly 2.9 ug. Overall study findings and caveats: There were twenty-nine CD8+ CDR3 sequences that occurred in both patients and controls. For CD8+ Simpson's diversity, patients and controls showed no significant difference.

Germline V gene sequence: CDR1 SGDLS, CDR2 YYNGEE. CDR3 length equals 16 residues. The ends lost 0 bases at V and 10 bases at J; junction bases unmatched: 11. This clonotype has just a few counts. What it recognizes is unknown. TCR beta VDJ and CDR3 profiles were obtained from a genomic DNA template. TCRdb re-derived calls from the reads in MiXCR, one entry per CDR3 protein. The repertoire has 150,000 to 200,000 distinct CDR3 sequences, over 60% of them found once; the top ten carry about 43%. The receptor comes from a human donor with severe aplastic anemia or a healthy control (not recorded which). The chain uses TRBV9 and TRBJ2-1; 9 nucleotides agree with TRBD2. Sequenced: sorted CD4+, CD8+, or CD8+CD57+ T cells (not recorded which) from PBMCs. The chain's CDR3 is CASSVGGSGGIREQFF. CDR3 sequence (DNA): TGTGCCAGCAGCGTAGGGGGAAGCGGGGGGATCCGGGAGCAGTTCTTC.